A selection of T cell receptor beta chains follows, all from one sample in a study of CD8 T cells in ankylosing spondylitis. TCRdb analysed the 5' RACE reads with MiXCR anew, one entry per CDR3 protein. Here the sample spans 75,000 to 95,000 distinct CDR3 sequences, roughly 9% being singletons. Sequenced: blood, either unsorted or a sorted T cell fraction (not recorded which). The receptors were sampled from a male donor with ankylosing spondylitis. CDR3s include the opening cysteine and the closing phenylalanine or tryptophan. A D gene is named only where the DNA matches it firmly. Some rows have no size entry. The others give once, few or many, or a class for an expanded clone.

j_gene	abundance	d_gene	v_gene	CDR3nt	CDR3aa
TRBJ1-4	few	NA	TRBV5-1	TGCGCCAGCAGCTTCAATCGGGACATAGGAGAAAAACTGTTTTTT	CASSFNRDIGEKLFF
TRBJ1-1	many	NA	TRBV28	TGTGCCAGCAGTCCTCGCCGGAGCACTGAAGCTTTCTTT	CASSPRRSTEAFF
TRBJ2-2	few	NA	TRBV14	TGTGCCAGCAGCCAAGTACGCGTTGACTTGGCGGGGGAGCTGTTTTTT	CASSQVRVDLAGELFF
TRBJ2-1	many	TRBD1	TRBV29-1	TGCAGCGTCCGACAGGGAAATGAGCAGTTCTTC	CSVRQGNEQFF
TRBJ2-1	few	NA	TRBV12-3/TRBV12-4	TGTGCCAGCAGTTGGGCCCCCCGAAATGAGCAGTTCTTC	CASSWAPRNEQFF
TRBJ2-2	many	NA	TRBV9	TGTGCCAGCAGCGTAGAAGGGATCGGGACCGGGGAGCTGTTTTTT	CASSVEGIGTGELFF
TRBJ2-7	NA	TRBD1	TRBV7-8	TGTGCCAGCAGGACAGGGGTTTCCTACGAGCAGTACTTC	CASRTGVSYEQYF
TRBJ2-1	NA	TRBD2	TRBV28	TGTGCCAGCAAGCTAGCGGGAGGTTACAATGAGCAGTTCTTC	CASKLAGGYNEQFF
TRBJ2-4	NA	NA	TRBV7-8	TGTGCCAGCAGCTTAGCGGGCCTAAACATTCAGTACTTC	CASSLAGLNIQYF
TRBJ2-4	NA	TRBD1	TRBV11-2	TGTGCCAGCAGCTTGGACCCTCGGACAGGACCAAACCAAAACATTCAGTACTTC	CASSLDPRTGPNQNIQYF
TRBJ2-2	many	TRBD2	TRBV11-1	TGTGCCAGCAGCGCAGGACTAGCTGTGTGGACCGGGGAGCTGTTTTTT	CASSAGLAVWTGELFF
TRBJ1-6	few	TRBD1	TRBV7-9	TGTGCCAGCAGCTCGGACAGGGGGCGTTCACCCCTCCACTTT	CASSSDRGRSPLHF
TRBJ2-1	NA	TRBD2	TRBV19	TGTGCCAGTAGTATGCCGGGAGGGTCCTACAATGAGCAGTTCTTC	CASSMPGGSYNEQFF
TRBJ2-3	NA	NA	TRBV6-2/TRBV6-3	TGTGCCAGCAGTTACCGGGGCAGCCGCACAGATACGCAGTATTTT	CASSYRGSRTDTQYF
TRBJ1-2	NA	TRBD1	TRBV7-9	TGTGCCAGCAGCAAGGACAGGTGGGAGCTGGACTATGGCTACACCTTC	CASSKDRWELDYGYTF
TRBJ2-3	NA	NA	TRBV7-2	TGTGCCAGCAGCTTAAATGTCGGTACGCAGTATTTT	CASSLNVGTQYF
TRBJ2-2	many	NA	TRBV27	TGTGCCAGCAGTTTGCGGGGCACCGGGGAGCTGTTTTTT	CASSLRGTGELFF
TRBJ2-5	few	NA	TRBV2	TGTGCCAGCAGTGATAGACAGCAAGAGACCCAGTACTTC	CASSDRQQETQYF
TRBJ2-1	many	NA	TRBV5-1	TGCGCCAGCAGCTTGAGGGACTCGGAGGATGAGCAGTTCTTC	CASSLRDSEDEQFF
TRBJ1-2	NA	NA	TRBV2	TGTGCCAGCAGTGTTTATATAGGCTACACCTTC	CASSVYIGYTF
TRBJ1-1	NA	NA	TRBV27	TGTGCCAGCAGTTTGCGAGGTTCGATGAACACTGAAGCTTTCTTT	CASSLRGSMNTEAFF
TRBJ2-1	few	NA	TRBV15	TGTGCCACCAGCAGCTCCCCGGGCGACTCTAGGGGCTCCTACAATGAGCAGTTCTTC	CATSSSPGDSRGSYNEQFF
TRBJ2-2	many	NA	TRBV29-1	TGCAGCGTTGAAGAGGGGACAAACACCGGGGAGCTGTTTTTT	CSVEEGTNTGELFF
TRBJ2-7	few	NA	TRBV7-8	TGTGCCAGCAGCTTTAGCAGCTACGAGCAGTACTTC	CASSFSSYEQYF
TRBJ2-1	NA	TRBD2	TRBV12-3/TRBV12-4	TGTGCCAGCAGTTTAGCGGCTTCTAGCGGCCATGGCGGGCAGTTCTTC	CASSLAASSGHGGQFF
TRBJ2-5	few	TRBD1	TRBV4-2	TGTGCCAGCAGCCAGGGAAGGGGACAGGGGATGGAGACCCAGTACTTC	CASSQGRGQGMETQYF
TRBJ1-4	NA	TRBD1	TRBV20-1	TGCAGTGTCAGAGGGGACAGGCTCTCGACTAATGAAAAACTGTTTTTT	CSVRGDRLSTNEKLFF
TRBJ1-4	many	NA	TRBV29-1	TGCAGCCTGCGAACTAATGAAAAACTGTTTTTT	CSLRTNEKLFF
TRBJ1-1	many	TRBD1	TRBV12-3/TRBV12-4	TGTGCCAGCGGCGACAGGGGCGGGATAGACACTGAAGCTTTCTTT	CASGDRGGIDTEAFF
TRBJ2-7	many	NA	TRBV27	TGTGCCAGCTCTTTGGGGGGGGACAGACCTCCGTTGGAGCAGTACTTC	CASSLGGDRPPLEQYF
TRBJ2-5	NA	TRBD1	TRBV28	TGTGCCAGCAGTTTCCTGACAGGGGCAAACCAAGAGACCCAGTACTTC	CASSFLTGANQETQYF